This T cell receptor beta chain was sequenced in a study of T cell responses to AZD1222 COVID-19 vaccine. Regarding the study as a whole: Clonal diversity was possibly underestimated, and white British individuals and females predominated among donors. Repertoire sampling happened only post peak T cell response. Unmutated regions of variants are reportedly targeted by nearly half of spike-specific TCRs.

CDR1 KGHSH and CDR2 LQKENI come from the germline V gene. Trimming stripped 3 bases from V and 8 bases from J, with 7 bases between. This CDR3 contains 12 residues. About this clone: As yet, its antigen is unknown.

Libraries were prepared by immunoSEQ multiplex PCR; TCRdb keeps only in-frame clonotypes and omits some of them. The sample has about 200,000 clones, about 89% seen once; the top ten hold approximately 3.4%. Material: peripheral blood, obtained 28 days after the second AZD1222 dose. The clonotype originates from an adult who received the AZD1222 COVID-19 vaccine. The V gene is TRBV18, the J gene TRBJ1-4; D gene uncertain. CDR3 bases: TGTGCCAGCTCACCCGGGATCGAAAAACTGTTTTTT. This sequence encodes CASSPGIEKLFF.